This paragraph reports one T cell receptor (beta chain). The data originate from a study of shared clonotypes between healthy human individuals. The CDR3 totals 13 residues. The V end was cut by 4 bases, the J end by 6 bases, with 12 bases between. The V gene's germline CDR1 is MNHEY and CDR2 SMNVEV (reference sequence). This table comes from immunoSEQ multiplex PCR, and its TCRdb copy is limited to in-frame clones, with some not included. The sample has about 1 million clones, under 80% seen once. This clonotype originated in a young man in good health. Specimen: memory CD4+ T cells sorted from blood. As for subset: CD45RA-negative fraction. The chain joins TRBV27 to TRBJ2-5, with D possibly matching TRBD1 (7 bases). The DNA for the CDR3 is TGTGCCAGCAGTTCCTCAGGGGGGCAGACCCAGTACTTC. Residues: CASSSSGGQTQYF.